Listed here is a single T cell receptor beta chain. The assay was immunoSEQ multiplex PCR, and TCRdb's table has in-frame clones only and misses some. The data hold about 600,000 clones, with more than 95% observed a single time. Donors were Caucasian adults residing in Nashville, Tennessee, USA. This sample was included in a study of shared clonotypes between healthy human individuals. CDR3 length equals 19 residues. V gave up 0 bases and J gave up 0 bases; unmatched junction bases: 10. Per germline, CDR1 LNHNV and CDR2 YYDKDF (reference sequence). V gene TRBV15 combines with J gene TRBJ2-3, with 9 bases aligning to TRBD2. The specimen sequenced was naive CD4+ T cells sorted from blood. The subset was: CD45RA+ positively selected. The clonotype was recovered from a woman aged 25-40 years in good health. The CDR3 nucleotides are TGTGCCACCAGCAGAGAAACGCCTCGCACTAGCGGGAGCACAGATACGCAGTATTTT. Translating gives CATSRETPRTSGSTDTQYF.